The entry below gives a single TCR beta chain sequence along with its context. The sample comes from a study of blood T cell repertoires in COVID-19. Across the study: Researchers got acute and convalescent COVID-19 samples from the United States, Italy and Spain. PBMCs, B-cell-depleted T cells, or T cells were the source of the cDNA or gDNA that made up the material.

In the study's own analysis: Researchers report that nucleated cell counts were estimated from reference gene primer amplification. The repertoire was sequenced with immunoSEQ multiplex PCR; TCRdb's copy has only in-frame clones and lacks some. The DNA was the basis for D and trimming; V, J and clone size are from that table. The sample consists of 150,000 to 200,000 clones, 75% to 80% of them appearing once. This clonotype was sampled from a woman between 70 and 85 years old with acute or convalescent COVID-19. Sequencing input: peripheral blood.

CDR3 nucleotides: TGCGCCAGCAGCTTGGTCGCGGGGTACAATGAGCAGTTCTTC. This translates into CASSLVAGYNEQFF. The chain links TRBV5-1 to TRBJ2-1, with a weak D call TRBD2 (6 bases). CDR1 and CDR2 from the germline V gene are SGHRS and YFSETQ. V was cut by 0 bases and J by 4 bases, with 8 bases left in between. This CDR3 comprises 14 residues.